This TCR beta chain was captured by sequencing in a study of Ad26.COV2.S vaccination and SARS-CoV-2 variants. At the level of the study: This donor came from the COV1001 trial of Ad26.COV2.S.

Germline values: CDR1 KGHSH, CDR2 LQKENI. Trimming removed 3 bases at V and 6 bases at J, with 17 bases between. The CDR3 sequence is 15 residues long. Study results and limitations: Researchers reported similar non-spike TCR breadth in vaccine and placebo recipients. Reportedly, spike-specific CD8+ and CD4+ T cell responses achieved substantial breadth once vaccination had taken place. The TCR breadth and depth analyses may have understated or missed part of the total T cell responses.

Notes on this clone: Its cognate antigen is unknown.

Profiling relied on immunoSEQ multiplex PCR, and the TCRdb table lists in-frame clones only, not all of them. The table includes about 450,000 clones, 89% detected once. Treatment in this sample: roughly 19 received Ad26.COV2.S at low or high dose, single or two shots; several received placebo; per-sample allocation not given. The study sampled participants on day 63 after the first vaccine or placebo injection. This receptor was obtained from a person between 18 and 59 years old who received the Ad26.COV2.S COVID-19 vaccine or a placebo. The rearrangement links TRBV18 to TRBJ1-2, with D possibly TRBD1 on 5 matching bases. Sample: peripheral blood, taken in a trial of Ad26.COV2.S vaccine versus placebo. The CDR3, as DNA: TGTGCCAGCTCACCGCCGGGACTCAAAGGGGATGGCTACACCTTC. Its protein is CASSPPGLKGDGYTF.